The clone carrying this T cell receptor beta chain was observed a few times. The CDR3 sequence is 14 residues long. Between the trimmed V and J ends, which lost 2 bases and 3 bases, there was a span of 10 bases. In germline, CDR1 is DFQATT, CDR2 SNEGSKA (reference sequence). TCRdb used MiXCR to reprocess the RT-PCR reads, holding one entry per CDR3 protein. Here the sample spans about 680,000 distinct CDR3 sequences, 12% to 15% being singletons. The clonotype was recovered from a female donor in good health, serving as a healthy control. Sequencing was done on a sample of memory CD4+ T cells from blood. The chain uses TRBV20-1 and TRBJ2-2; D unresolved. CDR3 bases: TGCAGTGCTAGACCTGGCCCATACACCGGGGAGCTGTTTTTT. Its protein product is CSARPGPYTGELFF.